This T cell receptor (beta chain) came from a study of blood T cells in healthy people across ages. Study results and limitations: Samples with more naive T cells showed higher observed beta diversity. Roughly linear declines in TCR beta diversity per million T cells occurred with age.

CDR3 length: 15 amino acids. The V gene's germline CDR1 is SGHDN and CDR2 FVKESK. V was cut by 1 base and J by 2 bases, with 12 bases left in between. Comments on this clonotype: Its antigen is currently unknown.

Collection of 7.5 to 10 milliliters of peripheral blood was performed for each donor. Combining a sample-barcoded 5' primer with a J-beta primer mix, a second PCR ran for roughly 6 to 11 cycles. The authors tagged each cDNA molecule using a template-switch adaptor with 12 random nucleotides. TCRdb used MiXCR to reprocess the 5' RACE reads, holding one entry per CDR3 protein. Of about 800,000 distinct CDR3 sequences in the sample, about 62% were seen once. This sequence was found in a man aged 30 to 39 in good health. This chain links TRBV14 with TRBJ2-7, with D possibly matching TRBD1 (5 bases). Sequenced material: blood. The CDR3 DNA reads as TGTGCCAGCAGCCAAGGTCAGGGTATCGCCTACGAGCAGTACTTC. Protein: CASSQGQGIAYEQYF.